This T cell receptor beta chain is from a study of shared clonotypes between healthy human individuals. Study conclusions and caveats: Researchers sampled blood only, noting tissue repertoires likely differ.

Trimming cost V 0 bases and J 5 bases, with 10 bases left between them. The CDR3 sequence is 14 residues long. Germline V gives CDR1 MDHEN, CDR2 SYDVKM. Some clones are missing from TCRdb's copy, which holds only in-frame ones; the method was immunoSEQ multiplex PCR. Of hundreds of thousands of clones in the sample, 96% were seen once. A note on this clone: As yet, its antigen is unknown.

This TCR came from a woman aged 30 to 39 in good health. The V gene is TRBV28, the J gene TRBJ1-2; no definite D call. Sequenced material: naive CD4+ T cells sorted from blood. Subset meaning: CD45RA+ positively selected. The CDR3: CASSLWGSEYGYTF. The CDR3 DNA follows: TGTGCCAGCAGTTTATGGGGGAGCGAATATGGCTACACCTTC.